Sequencing of this TCR beta chain was carried out in a study of shared clonotypes between healthy human individuals. Study-wide points: Among the subsets, naive ones generally showed larger estimated richness than memory ones. Compared with clonotypes that all four donors shared, non-shared clonotypes had lower generation probabilities. Inspection by rarefaction showed sorted-subset sequencing to be incomplete despite large depth.

Points on this clone: No antigen is known for it.

V lost 3 bases and J lost 7; bases outside the gene matches: 7. CDR3 length equals 16 residues. The germline CDR1 and CDR2 sequences are GTSNPN and SVGIG (reference sequence). Assay used: immunoSEQ multiplex PCR; TCRdb lists only in-frame clones, some missing. The repertoire holds about 600,000 clones, with 97% as singletons. The TCR originated in a woman in her 30s in good health. J is TRBJ1-6 and V is TRBV30, with TRBD1 matching 12 bases. The sample consisted of naive CD4+ T cells sorted from blood. Specified subset: CD45RA+ positively selected. CDR3 region: CAWSPGDRGQNSPLHF. CDR3 in DNA: TGTGCCTGGAGCCCGGGGGACAGGGGGCAAAATTCACCCCTCCACTTT.